This T cell receptor (beta chain) was recovered during a study of blood T cell repertoires in COVID-19. Only in-frame clones appear in the TCRdb table, and some are missing; sequencing was by immunoSEQ multiplex PCR. In the table there are about 120,000 clones, 70% to 90% of which are singletons. In germline, CDR1 is GTSNPN, CDR2 SVGIG (reference sequence). CDR3 length: 13 residues. Unmatched junction bases numbered 7, after V lost 8 bases and J lost 6 bases. This receptor was taken from a woman aged 45 to 65 with acute or convalescent COVID-19. The chain couples TRBV30 to TRBJ1-4; TRBD1 agrees at 9 bases. Sequenced sample: peripheral blood. The CDR3 spells CAGKQGAHEKLFF. The CDR3 DNA reads as TGTGCCGGAAAACAGGGGGCGCATGAAAAACTGTTTTTT.